These T cell receptor beta chains were read from a single sample in a study of sequential checkpoint blockade in melanoma. Libraries were prepared by immunoSEQ multiplex PCR; TCRdb keeps only in-frame clonotypes and omits some of them. In the table there are roughly 28,000 clones, roughly 80% of which are singletons. This material consisted of CD8+ T cells sorted from blood (inferred from file names), taken from a patient given nivolumab and ipilimumab in sequence. The receptors here all came from a human donor with melanoma. The CDR3 runs from the conserved cysteine through the conserved F or W. D genes are given only for firm matches. A clone size is listed for some rows: how often the clone was seen (once, few, many), or a class if it is expanded.

clone size	V gene	D gene	J gene	CDR3 protein	CDR3 DNA
once	TRBV5-4	-	TRBJ2-7	CASSSPERNEQYF	TGTGCCAGCAGCTCCCCCGAGAGGAACGAGCAGTACTTC
-	TRBV6-4	TRBD1	TRBJ2-3	CASSDGPGQETDTQYF	TGTGCCAGCAGTGACGGCCCGGGACAGGAGACAGATACGCAGTATTTT
-	TRBV5-1	-	TRBJ2-7	CASSLGAEQYF	TGCGCCAGCAGCTTGGGAGCCGAGCAGTACTTC
-	TRBV7-2	-	TRBJ1-2	CASSSDPGLQVNGYTF	TGTGCCAGCAGCTCGGACCCGGGACTCCAAGTCAATGGCTACACCTTC
-	TRBV29-1	-	TRBJ1-5	CSVEEVAVLNQPQHF	TGCAGCGTTGAAGAGGTGGCAGTGCTCAATCAGCCCCAGCATTTT
-	TRBV2	TRBD1	TRBJ2-7	CASSAGTGRYEQYF	TGTGCCAGCAGTGCCGGGACAGGGCGCTACGAGCAGTACTTC
-	TRBV5-4	-	TRBJ1-1	CATRSMNTEAFF	TGTGCCACGAGGAGCATGAACACTGAAGCTTTCTTT
-	TRBV4-3	TRBD1	TRBJ1-1	CASSRDRTNTEAFF	TGCGCCAGCAGTCGGGACAGAACGAACACTGAAGCTTTCTTT
-	TRBV6-4	TRBD2	TRBJ2-7	CASSDPPGTSVHEQYF	TGTGCCAGCAGTGACCCACCGGGGACTAGCGTGCACGAGCAGTACTTC
-	TRBV5-1	-	TRBJ1-1	CASSSENMNTEAFF	TGCGCCAGCAGCTCCGAAAACATGAACACTGAAGCTTTCTTT
once	TRBV5-1	TRBD1	TRBJ1-1	CASSGGTGGYEAFF	TGCGCCAGCAGCGGCGGGACAGGGGGCTATGAAGCTTTCTTT
-	TRBV9	-	TRBJ1-3	CASSVEGAGEDTIYF	TGTGCCAGCAGCGTAGAAGGGGCAGGAGAAGATACCATATATTTT
-	TRBV19	TRBD2	TRBJ2-7	CASSIGTSGIYEQYF	TGTGCCAGTAGTATAGGGACTAGCGGGATCTACGAGCAGTACTTC
-	TRBV5-1	TRBD2	TRBJ2-2	CASSEGLTTGELFF	TGCGCCAGCAGCGAGGGACTAACCACCGGGGAGCTGTTTTTT
-	TRBV7-3	TRBD2	TRBJ2-5	CASSLFADPGGETQYF	TGTGCCAGCAGCTTATTCGCGGACCCGGGGGGAGAGACCCAGTACTTC
-	TRBV6-5	-	TRBJ2-7	CASSYSSETYEQYF	TGTGCCAGCAGTTACTCGTCAGAAACCTACGAGCAGTACTTC
-	TRBV7-8	-	TRBJ2-3	CASSSQVGTLGDTQYF	TGTGCCAGCAGCTCCCAGGTGGGGACTCTCGGAGATACGCAGTATTTT
-	TRBV7-2	TRBD1	TRBJ2-7	CASSRGQGTYEQYF	TGTGCCAGCAGCCGGGGACAGGGGACCTACGAGCAGTACTTC
-	TRBV5-1	TRBD1	TRBJ1-2	CASSFSTGGEGYTF	TGCGCCAGCAGCTTTAGTACAGGGGGCGAGGGCTACACCTTC
once	TRBV4-1	-	TRBJ1-1	CASSQGSPGQRGLNTEAFF	TGCGCCAGCAGCCAAGGGAGTCCGGGACAACGGGGATTGAACACTGAAGCTTTCTTT